Below are 4 T cell receptor beta chains sequenced from a single sample in a study of blood T cell repertoires in COVID-19 (dated by TCRdb to the early 2020s). Library preparation employed the immunoSEQ multiplex PCR assay. TCRdb stores this immuneACCESS table with in-frame sequences only. Part of the clones is absent; in the studies checked, under half of the shortfall reflects unresolved V genes, and no reason is known for the rest. The sample table shows about 200,000 clones, and 75% to 90% are seen once. Around 27% of the sample is taken by the ten largest. Sequencing input: peripheral blood. Source of these receptors: a middle-aged man with acute or convalescent COVID-19.

V usage is TRBV29-1 and J usage is TRBJ1-2; 10 nucleotides line up with TRBD1. CDR3 length equals 17 residues. The V gene end was trimmed by 3 bases and the J gene end by 1 base; junction bases not matched to a gene: 11. Per germline, CDR1 SQVTM and CDR2 ANQGSEA. CDR3 bases: TGCAGCGTTGAGATGTGGGACAGGGGACCGAATAACTATGGCTACACCTTC. Translating gives CSVEMWDRGPNNYGYTF. Full variable domain (rest looked up from reference TRBV29-1 and TRBJ1-2): SAVISQKPSRDICQRGTSLTIQCQVDSQVTMMFWYRQQPGQSLTLIATANQGSEATYESGFVIDKFPISRPNLTFSTLTVSNMSPEDSSIYLCSVEMWDRGPNNYGYTFGSGTRLTVV.

The chain has TRBV19 and TRBJ1-3, with 10 positions matching TRBD1. There are 16 residues in the CDR3. Germline CDR1 and CDR2: LNHDA and SQIVND (reference sequence). Losses at the gene ends were 4 bases for V and 2 bases for J; bases not matched to a gene: 5. CDR3 nucleotides: TGTGCCAGTAGTAGTTACGGGACAGGGGCTGGAAACACCATATATTTT. This codes for CASSSYGTGAGNTIYF.

J is TRBJ1-1 and V is TRBV5-4; D call uncertain. The CDR3 is made up of 13 amino acids. The V gene lost 4 bases and the J gene lost 5 bases, with 12 bases spanning the gap. In germline, CDR1 is SGHNT, CDR2 YYREEE (reference sequence). In nucleotides, the CDR3 is TGTGCCAGCAGCCGGGGTGCAGAGACTGAAGCTTTCTTT. It codes for CASSRGAETEAFF.

J is TRBJ2-3 and V is TRBV4-1; TRBD1 agrees at 7 bases. The V and J ends lost 3 bases and 2 bases, in that order; junction bases with no gene match: 8. Germline-derived CDR1 and CDR2 are MGHRA and YSYEKL. This CDR3 is built from 16 residues. The CDR3 region is CASSHTLTGDTDTQYF. The CDR3 DNA follows: TGCGCCAGCAGCCACACACTTACAGGGGACACAGATACGCAGTATTTT.